The 9 T cell receptor beta chains in this list originate from one sample, sequenced in a study of blood T cell repertoires in COVID-19. The method was immunoSEQ multiplex PCR; TCRdb's version includes in-frame clones alone and lacks a portion of them. The table lists about 300,000 clones, about nine tenths of them singletons. The material sequenced was PBMCs or T cells enriched from blood (not recorded which). These receptors came from a man aged 30 to 39 who had recovered from COVID-19.

V gene TRBV7-8 combines with J gene TRBJ2-2, with unresolved D. CDR3 length equals 17 residues. The germline V and J ends were trimmed by 5 bases and 0 bases, with 16 bases remaining between them. Looked up from germline, CDR1 is SGHVS and CDR2 is FQNEAQ. CDR3 residues: CASSPRVALTNTGELFF. CDR3 DNA: TGTGCCAGCAGCCCTCGGGTAGCATTAACGAACACCGGGGAGCTGTTTTTT. The full variable domain, rest sourced from reference TRBV7-8 and TRBJ2-2, is GAGVSQSPRYKVAKRGQDVALRCDPISGHVSLFWYQQALGQGPEFLTYFQNEAQLDKSGLPSDRFFAERPEGSVSTLKIQRTQQEDSAVYLCASSPRVALTNTGELFFGEGSRLTVL.

The count of this clone is one. The chain uses TRBV24-1 and TRBJ1-3; D remains unclear. Germline assignment: CDR1 KGHDR and CDR2 SFDVKD. The V end lost 3 bases, the J end lost 0 bases, and 5 bases lay between the germline ends. The CDR3 is 14 residues long. The CDR3 DNA is TGTGCCACCAGTGATCCTTCCTCTGGAAACACCATATATTTT. The encoded protein is CATSDPSSGNTIYF.

This clone appeared a few times. The chain is built from TRBV18 and TRBJ1-4; D is possibly TRBD1 (5 bases). V lost 6 bases, J lost 7 bases, and 12 bases lay in between. This CDR3 is 13 amino acids long. The germline V gene has CDR1 KGHSH and CDR2 LQKENI. The chain's CDR3 is CASSPGLSEKLFF. In DNA form, the CDR3 reads TGTGCCAGCTCCCCGGGACTTTCTGAAAAACTGTTTTTT.

The gene calls are TRBV3-1 (or the pseudogene TRBV3-2) and TRBJ2-7; 10 nucleotides line up with TRBD1. Germline V CDR1 and CDR2: LGHDT, YNNKEL (reference sequence). V was pared by 6 bases and J by 5 bases, with 7 bases of the junction left unmatched. CDR3 length equals 14 residues. The DNA for the CDR3 is TGTGCCAGCAGTTCCGGGACAGGGGAGGACGAGCAGTACTTC. Translating it yields CASSSGTGEDEQYF.

The V call is TRBV10-1, the J call TRBJ1-1; tentative D call: TRBD1 (5 bases). Deletions cut 6 bases from V and 0 bases from J, with 8 bases between. There are 13 residues in the CDR3. Looked up from germline, CDR1 is WNHNN and CDR2 is SYGVQD (reference sequence). CDR3 DNA sequence: TGCGCCAGCAGCTCAGGGATGAACACTGAAGCTTTCTTT. This sequence encodes CASSSGMNTEAFF.

This chain connects TRBV19 to TRBJ1-2; 8 nucleotides match TRBD1. The CDR3 length is 13 residues. V lost 7 bases and J lost 3; bases outside the gene matches: 4. Per the germline V gene, CDR1 is LNHDA and CDR2 is SQIVND (reference sequence). The CDR3 DNA reads as TGTGCCAGTACCGACAGGGGTCACTATGGCTACACCTTC. It specifies CASTDRGHYGYTF. Drawing the rest from reference TRBV19 and TRBJ1-2, the complete variable domain is DGGITQSPKYLFRKEGQNVTLSCEQNLNHDAMYWYRQDPGQGLRLIYYSQIVNDFQKGDIAEGYSVSREKKESFPLTVTSAQKNPTAFYLCASTDRGHYGYTFGSGTRLTVV.

This rearrangement joins TRBV6-5 to TRBJ1-5; D possibly corresponds to TRBD1 (5 bases). The CDR3 runs 16 residues. Trimming cost V 0 bases and J 1 base, with 10 bases left between them. The germline CDR1 and CDR2 sequences are MNHEY and SVGAGI. CDR3 DNA sequence: TGTGCCAGCAGTTACTCGGGTCCAGGGAGCAATCAGCCCCAGCATTTT. Amino acid sequence: CASSYSGPGSNQPQHF.

Points on this clone: This sample also contains other DNA sequences that code for the same CDR3. V and J are TRBV30 and TRBJ1-2, with 9 bases aligning to TRBD1. The trim removed 1 base at V and 5 bases at J, leaving 2 bases unmatched. Germline CDR1 reads GTSNPN; CDR2 reads SVGIG (reference sequence). CDR3 size: 13 residues. This chain's CDR3 is CAWSEDRGYGYTF. The CDR3 bases are TGTGCCTGGAGTGAGGACAGGGGATATGGCTACACCTTC.

The chain uses TRBV5-4 and TRBJ2-5, with 7 positions matching TRBD2. This CDR3 region has 15 residues. J lost 0 bases, V lost 4 bases, and 6 bases had no gene match. From germline, CDR1 is SGHNT and CDR2 YYREEE (reference sequence). The CDR3 loop is CASSQRGPYQETQYF. Written as DNA, the CDR3 is TGTGCCAGCAGCCAGCGGGGTCCGTACCAAGAGACCCAGTACTTC. Together with reference TRBV5-4 and TRBJ2-5, the CDR3 gives the full variable domain: ETGVTQSPTHLIKTRGQQVTLRCSSQSGHNTVSWYQQALGQGPQFIFQYYREEENGRGNFPPRFSGLQFPNYSSELNVNALELDDSALYLCASSQRGPYQETQYFGPGTRLLVL.